This T cell receptor beta chain was documented in a study of early T cells in non-severe SARS-CoV-2 infection. Across the whole study: It was bulk RNA from unsorted whole blood that was sequenced, and the chains were unpaired.

In this sample, this clonotype turned up a few times. Germline V gives CDR1 MNHEY, CDR2 SVGEGT. V lost 2 bases and J 2 bases, leaving 7 bases between the germline ends. This CDR3 has 13 residues. cDNA molecules, individually, were tagged with unique molecular identifiers. One entry per CDR3 protein, called by TCRdb with MiXCR from the 5' RACE reads. The table lists around 56,000 distinct CDR3 sequences, roughly 13% of them singletons. The V gene is TRBV6-2 or TRBV6-3, the J gene TRBJ2-7, with D tentatively TRBD2 (6 bases). The receptor was derived from an adult who was a healthcare worker with PCR-confirmed SARS-CoV-2 infection or an uninfected control (not recorded which). The starting material was whole blood, obtained at baseline. CDR3 loop: CASSYKRAYEQYF. Written as DNA, the CDR3 is TGTGCCAGCAGTTACAAGCGGGCCTACGAGCAGTACTTC.